These 7 T cell receptor beta chains were sequenced from one sample in a study of T cells in Graves' hyperthyroidism and ophthalmopathy. TCR beta CDR3 region amplification was performed from RNA transcripts. TCR CDR3 regions were first amplified by RT-PCR with HTBI primers. TCRdb analysed the multiplex PCR reads with MiXCR anew, one entry per CDR3 protein. In the table there are over 650,000 distinct CDR3 sequences, roughly 17% of which are singletons. Specimen: blood. The receptors here all came from a man aged 18-30 years with Graves' hyperthyroidism.

This clonotype was counted only a few times. The chain joins TRBV7-2 to TRBJ2-1, with 9 bases that match TRBD2. The trim removed 1 base at V and 4 bases at J, leaving 8 bases unmatched. From germline, CDR1 is SGHTA and CDR2 FQGNSA. CDR3 length: 17 amino acids. CDR3 region: CASSLEVAGDRYNEQFF. The CDR3 DNA sequence: TGTGCCAGCAGCTTAGAGGTAGCGGGAGACCGTTACAATGAGCAGTTCTTC.

This clonotype was detected only a few times. The chain couples TRBV5-1 to TRBJ1-3, with D possibly being TRBD1 (6 bases). From germline, CDR1 is SGHRS and CDR2 YFSETQ. V shed 4 bases and J shed 1 base, with 12 bases lying between them. This CDR3 spans 15 amino acids. In nucleotides, the CDR3 is TGCGCCAGCAGCCCTAAAGGGGGGTCTGGAAACACCATATATTTT. It translates to CASSPKGGSGNTIYF.

This clonotype appeared a single time. This chain connects TRBV24-1 to TRBJ2-1; D possibly corresponds to TRBD1 (5 bases). The CDR3 is 15 residues long. Trimming removed 4 bases at V and 7 bases at J, with 16 bases between. The germline CDR1 and CDR2 sequences are KGHDR and SFDVKD. CDR3 in DNA: TGTGCCACCAGTGACCCAGGGCGGCCAGTGAATGAGCAGTTCTTC. It translates to CATSDPGRPVNEQFF.

At least ten counts were recorded for this clonotype. The V gene is TRBV3-1, the J gene TRBJ1-2, with D maybe TRBD1 (5 bases). Between the trimmed V and J ends, which lost 6 bases and 4 bases, there was a span of 15 bases. The CDR3 sequence is 14 residues long. Germline CDR1 is LGHDT and CDR2 is YNNKEL (reference sequence). The CDR3 spells CASRPLGGAYGYTF. For the CDR3, the DNA is TGTGCCAGCAGACCGCTTGGGGGAGCCTATGGCTACACCTTC.

This clonotype was observed a few times. The V gene is TRBV19, the J gene TRBJ2-3; no clear D gene. Trimming stripped 4 bases from V and 1 base from J, with 12 bases between. The germline V gene has CDR1 LNHDA and CDR2 SQIVND (reference sequence). The CDR3 has 15 amino acids. CDR3: CASSTRRSGTDTQYF. DNA of the CDR3: TGTGCCAGTAGTACCCGGCGGAGCGGCACAGATACGCAGTATTTT.

Many counts were recorded for this clonotype. The rearrangement uses TRBV27 and TRBJ2-3; D unclear. V dropped 3 bases and J dropped 3 bases, with 7 bases sitting between them. CDR1 and CDR2 (germline): MNHEY, SMNVEV (reference sequence). This CDR3 spans 13 amino acids. CDR3 bases: TGTGCCAGCAGTTTCTCCTGGACAGATACGCAGTATTTT. It yields the protein CASSFSWTDTQYF.

The gene calls are TRBV19 and TRBJ2-2; TRBD1 might be the D (5 bases). The germline V gene encodes CDR1 LNHDA and CDR2 SQIVND (reference sequence). V lost 3 bases to trimming and J lost 5 bases, with 16 bases between them. This CDR3 has 16 residues. CDR3 amino acids: CASSIVSAGQTGELFF. The CDR3 DNA reads as TGTGCCAGTAGTATCGTATCGGCTGGACAAACCGGGGAGCTGTTTTTT. Full variable domain (outside the CDR3, taken from reference TRBV19 and TRBJ2-2): DGGITQSPKYLFRKEGQNVTLSCEQNLNHDAMYWYRQDPGQGLRLIYYSQIVNDFQKGDIAEGYSVSREKKESFPLTVTSAQKNPTAFYLCASSIVSAGQTGELFFGEGSRLTVL.